The 6 T cell receptor beta chains below all came from one sample that was sequenced in a study of CD8+ T cells in alopecia areata (dated by TCRdb to about 2018). Libraries were built with the immunoSEQ multiplex PCR assay. RNA was extracted from all samples and reverse transcribed into cDNA as template for TCR sequencing. TCRdb retrieved this table from immuneACCESS and kept in-frame rearrangements only. Not all clones are present; in checked studies, unresolved V genes account for under half, and no reason is known for the remainder. In this sample the table shows some 95,000 clones, nearly 45% of which occur a single time. The ten largest account for around 0.8% of the sample. Material: CD4+ T cells sorted from blood. The origin of the receptors is a human donor with alopecia areata.

This clone has a handful of counts. The chain has TRBV23-1 and TRBJ1-1, with D uncertain. TRBV23-1 has ORF status, its function being uncertain. The length of the CDR3 is 13 residues. V dropped 11 bases and J dropped 0 bases, with 13 bases sitting between them. DNA for the CDR3: TGCGCCGGCCTGGCGGGGTTGAACACTGAAGCTTTCTTT. Its protein is CAGLAGLNTEAFF.

This chain joins TRBV30 and TRBJ1-2; D call uncertain. Per germline, CDR1 GTSNPN and CDR2 SVGIG (reference sequence). The CDR3 is 13 residues long. V lost 2 bases and J 2 bases, leaving 9 bases between the germline ends. CDR3 DNA sequence: TGTGCCTGGAGTATGACTTTGAACTATGGCTACACCTTC. Its translation is CAWSMTLNYGYTF.

The chain links TRBV29-1 to TRBJ1-2, with TRBD1 matching over 8 bases. The J segment lost 10 bases and the V segment lost 6 bases, leaving 13 bases of the junction unmatched. The germline V gene has CDR1 SQVTM and CDR2 ANQGSEA. CDR3 size: 13 residues. CDR3 loop: CSVGILGQGHYTF. The CDR3 region has the DNA TGCAGCGTGGGAATCCTAGGACAGGGCCACTACACCTTC.

The chain combines TRBV6-5 with TRBJ1-1; D is ambiguous. Per germline, CDR1 MNHEY and CDR2 SVGAGI. V gave up 6 bases and J gave up 8 bases, with 10 bases separating them. This CDR3 comprises 11 residues. CDR3 sequence reads: CASREREEAFF. Here the CDR3 DNA reads TGTGCCAGCAGAGAACGGGAGGAAGCTTTCTTT.

The chain links TRBV29-1 to TRBJ2-7; TRBD1 matches 9 bases. CDR3 length equals 13 residues. CDR1 and CDR2 (germline): SQVTM, ANQGSEA. Trimming took 7 bases from V and 5 from J; bases not matched to a gene: 9. The chain's CDR3 is CSATGTGSHEQYF. The CDR3 DNA follows: TGCAGCGCCACCGGGACAGGGAGTCACGAGCAGTACTTC.

This clone came up a few times. The rearrangement joins TRBV29-1 to TRBJ1-5, with D perhaps TRBD1 (5 bases). Trimming took 5 bases from V and 4 from J, leaving 12 bases between them. This CDR3 is built from 13 residues. The germline gives CDR1 SQVTM, CDR2 ANQGSEA. CDR3 protein: CSVRQSTNQPQHF. CDR3 DNA sequence: TGCAGCGTTAGACAGTCGACGAATCAGCCCCAGCATTTT. The full variable domain, with the rest looked up from reference TRBV29-1 and TRBJ1-5, is SAVISQKPSRDICQRGTSLTIQCQVDSQVTMMFWYRQQPGQSLTLIATANQGSEATYESGFVIDKFPISRPNLTFSTLTVSNMSPEDSSIYLCSVRQSTNQPQHFGDGTRLSIL.